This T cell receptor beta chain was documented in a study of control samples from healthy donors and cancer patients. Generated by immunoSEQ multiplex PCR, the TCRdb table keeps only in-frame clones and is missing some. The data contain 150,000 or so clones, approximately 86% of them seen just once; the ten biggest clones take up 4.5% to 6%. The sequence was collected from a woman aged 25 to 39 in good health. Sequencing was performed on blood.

The CDR3 loop reads CASSARLAAFTDTQYF. CDR3 nucleotides: TGTGCCAGCAGTGCAAGACTAGCGGCTTTCACAGATACGCAGTATTTT. The rearrangement joins TRBV2 to TRBJ2-3; TRBD2 aligns across 9 bases. Germline-derived CDR1 and CDR2 are SNHLY and FYNNEI. V shed 4 bases, J shed 2 bases, and the junction held 7 bases outside the gene matches. The CDR3 is 16 residues long. The full variable domain, completed using reference TRBV2 and TRBJ2-3, is EPEVTQTPSHQVTQMGQEVILRCVPISNHLYFYWYRQILGQKVEFLVSFYNNEISEKSEIFDDQFSVERPDGSNFTLKIRSTKLEDSAMYFCASSARLAAFTDTQYFGPGTRLTVL.